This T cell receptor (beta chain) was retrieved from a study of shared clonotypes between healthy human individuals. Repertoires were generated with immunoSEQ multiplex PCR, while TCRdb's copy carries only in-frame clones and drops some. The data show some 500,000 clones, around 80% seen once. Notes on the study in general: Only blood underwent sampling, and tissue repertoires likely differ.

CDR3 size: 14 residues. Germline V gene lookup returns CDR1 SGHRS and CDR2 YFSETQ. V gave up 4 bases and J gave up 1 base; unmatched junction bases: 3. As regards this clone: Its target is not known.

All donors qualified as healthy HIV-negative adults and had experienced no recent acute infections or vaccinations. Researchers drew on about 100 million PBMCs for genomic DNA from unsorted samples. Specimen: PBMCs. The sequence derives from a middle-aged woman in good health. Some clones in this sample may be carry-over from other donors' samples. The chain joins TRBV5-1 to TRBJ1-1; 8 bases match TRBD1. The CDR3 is CASSLTGANTEAFF. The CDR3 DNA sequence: TGCGCCAGCAGCCTGACAGGGGCGAACACTGAAGCTTTCTTT.